Listed here are 26 T cell receptor beta chains from one sample, sequenced in a study of regulatory T cells in long-lasting Graves disease. The authors built TCR beta libraries using iRepertoire HTBI primers and Arm-PCR of CDR3 regions. TCRdb passed the multiplex PCR reads through MiXCR, listing each CDR3 protein once. Among 400,000 to 500,000 distinct CDR3 sequences listed, 16% were seen once. The time point: newly diagnosed GD, antithyroid drugs for less than 3 months. TCR sequences were obtained from RNA taken from PBMCs. The data were also submitted as part of a second study, on T cells in Graves' hyperthyroidism and ophthalmopathy.

Sequences were derived from peripheral blood mononuclear cells (PBMCs), sampled at new diagnosis, from a patient treated with antithyroid drugs. The receptors were gathered from a woman aged 25 to 45 with Graves disease.

This clonotype was observed a handful of times. The rearrangement links TRBV27 to TRBJ2-4, with 9 bases fitting TRBD1. J gave up 6 bases and V 10 bases, and 10 bases lay outside the gene matches. The CDR3 is made up of 14 amino acids. From germline, CDR1 is MNHEY and CDR2 SMNVEV (reference sequence). In DNA, the CDR3 is TGTGCCACCAACCTCCAGGACAGGGGAAACATTCAGTACTTC. Translation gives CATNLQDRGNIQYF.

This chain joins TRBV7-3 and TRBJ1-5; tentative D call: TRBD1 (5 bases). With 1 base removed from V and 3 bases from J, the gap between germline ends came to 10 bases. There are 15 residues in the CDR3. Looked up from germline, CDR1 is SGHTA and CDR2 is FQGTGA. CDR3 nucleotides: TGTGCCAGCAGCTTAAGGGGGTTATCCAATCAGCCCCAGCATTTT. Protein sequence: CASSLRGLSNQPQHF.

There are many counts of this clonotype. V usage is TRBV12-3 or TRBV12-4 and J usage is TRBJ1-2, with no clear D. The CDR3 covers 13 residues. Trimming cost V 3 bases and J 0 bases, with 5 bases left between them. The DNA for the CDR3 is TGTGCCAGCAGTTTCACTACTAACTATGGCTACACCTTC. Its translation is CASSFTTNYGYTF.

This clonotype was seen at least ten times. This chain links TRBV5-1 with TRBJ1-1, with a possible D match to TRBD1 (5 bases). Germline V gene lookup returns CDR1 SGHRS and CDR2 YFSETQ. The CDR3 contains 16 residues. Trimming took off 3 bases at V and 6 bases at J, with 21 bases between the two ends. As DNA, the CDR3 is TGCGCCAGCAGCTCACCATCGAGGCAGGGCCGTCCTGAAGCTTTCTTT. Its protein product is CASSSPSRQGRPEAFF.

This clonotype was detected ten times or more. Here the CDR3 DNA reads TGTGCCAGCAGCGTAGCGACAGGAACTGAAGCTTTCTTT. Translated: CASSVATGTEAFF. This chain uses TRBV9 with TRBJ1-1; D perhaps matches TRBD1 (6 bases). Germline V gene data show CDR1 as SGDLS and CDR2 as YYNGEE. Between the trimmed V and J ends, which lost 0 bases and 5 bases, there was a span of 8 bases. The CDR3 covers 13 residues.

A few counts support this clonotype. This chain joins TRBV4-1 and TRBJ2-5; D is perhaps TRBD2 (6 bases). CDR3 size: 15 residues. The germline CDR1 and CDR2 sequences are MGHRA and YSYEKL. Trimming shortened V by 1 base and J by 5 bases, and 14 bases separated the two germline ends. In DNA form, the CDR3 reads TGCGCCAGCAGCCAAGCTGGTGGGGGGAGGGAGACCCAGTACTTC. It is translated as CASSQAGGGRETQYF.

Many counts were recorded for this clonotype. V gene TRBV2 combines with J gene TRBJ2-2; a weak D match, TRBD2 (6 bases). Between the trimmed V and J ends, which lost 6 bases and 4 bases, there was a span of 18 bases. Germline V gene data show CDR1 as SNHLY and CDR2 as FYNNEI. The CDR3 has 16 amino acids. Here the CDR3 DNA reads TGTGCCAGCAGGGCGGGGTGGTCCGCGGGCACCGGGGAGCTGTTTTTT. Its protein is CASRAGWSAGTGELFF. The variable domain in full, with the rest retrieved from reference TRBV2 and TRBJ2-2, is EPEVTQTPSHQVTQMGQEVILRCVPISNHLYFYWYRQILGQKVEFLVSFYNNEISEKSEIFDDQFSVERPDGSNFTLKIRSTKLEDSAMYFCASRAGWSAGTGELFFGEGSRLTVL.

As regards this clonotype: It may be a read error: a sequence one base away is much more abundant. The rearrangement joins TRBV6-1 to TRBJ2-7; no firm D call. The CDR3 covers 13 residues. Germline assignment: CDR1 MNHNS and CDR2 SASEGT. V dropped 6 bases and J dropped 1 base, with 10 bases sitting between them. This chain's CDR3 is CASRETASYEQYF. In DNA form, the CDR3 reads TGTGCCAGCAGGGAGACGGCATCCTACGAGCAGTACTTC.

This clonotype was recorded at least ten times. The V call is TRBV6-1, the J call TRBJ2-5, with unresolved D. The germline CDR1 and CDR2 sequences are MNHNS and SASEGT. V gave up 5 bases and J gave up 1 base, with 8 bases separating them. CDR3 length: 13 residues. The CDR3 DNA follows: TGTGCCAGCAGTACCCCGAGCCAAGAGACCCAGTACTTC. This encodes CASSTPSQETQYF.

This clonotype was seen more than once but under ten times. V gene TRBV15 combines with J gene TRBJ2-1; no reliable D call. V lost 0 bases to trimming and J lost 1 base, with 10 bases between them. Looked up from germline, CDR1 is LNHNV and CDR2 is YYDKDF (reference sequence). This CDR3 region has 16 residues. The CDR3 region is CATSRDFGPSYNEQFF. DNA of the CDR3: TGTGCCACCAGCAGAGATTTTGGCCCGTCCTACAATGAGCAGTTCTTC.

The chain carries TRBV13 and TRBJ2-3; 7 bases fit TRBD1. The J segment lost 3 bases and the V segment lost 3 bases, leaving 9 bases of the junction unmatched. The CDR3 consists of 16 residues. Germline lookup yields CDR1 PRHDT and CDR2 FYEKMQ (reference sequence). This CDR3 is CASSFPSGTATDTQYF. The CDR3 bases are TGTGCCAGCAGCTTTCCGTCCGGGACAGCTACAGATACGCAGTATTTT. The whole variable domain, remainder taken from reference TRBV13 and TRBJ2-3, is AAGVIQSPRHLIKEKRETATLKCYPIPRHDTVYWYQQGPGQDPQFLISFYEKMQSDKGSIPDRFSAQQFSDYHSELNMSSLELGDSALYFCASSFPSGTATDTQYFGPGTRLTVL.

This clonotype has at least ten counts. The V and J genes are TRBV28 and TRBJ2-5, with 7 bases aligning to TRBD2. Germline CDR1 MDHEN, CDR2 SYDVKM. The CDR3 is 15 amino acids. With 4 bases clipped from V and 5 bases from J, the junction kept 10 bases outside the gene matches. The CDR3 nucleotides are TGTGCCAGCAGTTCCCGCGGGAGCGCGAGGGAGACCCAGTACTTC. Translation: CASSSRGSARETQYF.

This clonotype was counted at least ten times. The chain links TRBV4-2 to TRBJ2-1, with TRBD2 matching 10 bases. V trimming: 2 bases; J trimming: 6 bases; junction bases outside the gene matches: 1. The CDR3 contains 14 residues. Germline CDR1 and CDR2: LGHNA and YNFKEQ. The CDR3 sequence: CASSQLAGVNEQFF. The CDR3 nucleotides read TGTGCCAGCAGCCAACTAGCGGGGGTCAATGAGCAGTTCTTC.

In this sample, this clonotype turned up many times. This chain links TRBV3-1 with TRBJ2-3; D not certain. The ends were cut back, 3 bases at V and 0 bases at J, with 13 bases in the middle. The CDR3 length is 16 residues. CDR1 is LGHDT, CDR2 YNNKEL, per germline (reference sequence). Here the CDR3 DNA reads TGTGCCAGCAGCCAGGAAGCCGCTTACAGCACAGATACGCAGTATTTT. This sequence encodes CASSQEAAYSTDTQYF.

The table lists this clonotype with many counts. This rearrangement joins TRBV5-1 to TRBJ2-2; 8 positions match TRBD2. The V gene's germline CDR1 is SGHRS and CDR2 YFSETQ. The CDR3 runs 15 residues. Trimming took 5 bases from V and 3 from J; bases not matched to a gene: 6. The CDR3 DNA is TGCGCCAGCAGTATCCTAGCGGGTGACACCGGGGAGCTGTTTTTT. Its translation is CASSILAGDTGELFF. Full variable domain (remainder filled in from reference TRBV5-1 and TRBJ2-2): KAGVTQTPRYLIKTRGQQVTLSCSPISGHRSVSWYQQTPGQGLQFLFEYFSETQRNKGNFPGRFSGRQFSNSRSEMNVSTLELGDSALYLCASSILAGDTGELFFGEGSRLTVL.

The chain links TRBV28 to TRBJ2-3; D remains unclear. This CDR3 comprises 13 residues. V lost 6 bases to trimming and J lost 3 bases, with 10 bases between them. CDR1 and CDR2 from the germline V gene are MDHEN and SYDVKM. The CDR3 loop reads CASSSFGTDTQYF. CDR3 nucleotides: TGTGCCAGCAGCTCCTTTGGGACAGATACGCAGTATTTT.

There are a few counts of this clonotype. The rearrangement joins TRBV4-1 to TRBJ2-2, with 12 bases aligning to TRBD1. This CDR3 is built from 16 residues. The V segment lost 0 bases and the J segment 4 bases; nucleotides outside the gene matches: 0. Germline CDR1 reads MGHRA; CDR2 reads YSYEKL. The CDR3 reads CASSQEGQGATGELFF. Here the CDR3 DNA reads TGCGCCAGCAGCCAAGAGGGACAGGGGGCCACCGGGGAGCTGTTTTTT.

In the case of this clonotype: A clone one base away is much larger, so this may be a read error. The rearrangement joins TRBV12-3 or TRBV12-4 to TRBJ2-4; 9 nucleotides line up with TRBD2. The J call is doubtful: the DNA matches TRBJ2-1 better. The CDR3 contains 13 residues. The CDR3 here is CASAGTSPYEQFF. As DNA, the CDR3 is TGTGCCAGCGCCGGGACTAGCCCCTACGAGCAGTTCTTC.

This clonotype has just a few counts. The chain uses TRBV14 and TRBJ2-4, with D hard to call. Per the germline V gene, CDR1 is SGHDN and CDR2 is FVKESK. V dropped 6 bases and J dropped 8 bases, with 8 bases sitting between them. The CDR3 extends over 11 amino acids. The CDR3 region has the DNA TGTGCCAGCAGTCTAGGAGACATTCAGTACTTC. Protein: CASSLGDIQYF.

The sample holds many counts of this clonotype. The V call is TRBV5-5, the J call TRBJ2-6, with TRBD1 matching over 11 bases. The CDR3 is 17 residues long. The germline CDR1 and CDR2 sequences are SGHKS and YYEKEE (reference sequence). J gave up 1 base and V 4 bases, and 4 bases lay outside the gene matches. Here the CDR3 reads CASSMDRGLSGANVLTF. CDR3 sequence (DNA): TGTGCCAGCAGCATGGACAGGGGGCTTTCTGGGGCCAACGTCCTGACTTTC.

This clonotype has ten or more counts. This chain connects TRBV18 to TRBJ2-3; 9 positions match TRBD1. The ends lost 3 bases at V and 5 bases at J; junction bases unmatched: 6. CDR1 is KGHSH, CDR2 LQKENI, per germline. There are 15 residues in the CDR3. The CDR3 DNA reads as TGTGCCAGCTCACCGCCCGGGACAGGGCGAGATACGCAGTATTTT. Residues: CASSPPGTGRDTQYF.

The table lists this clonotype with a few counts. The V gene is TRBV19, the J gene TRBJ2-1; 11 bases align to TRBD2. CDR1 and CDR2 (germline): LNHDA, SQIVND (reference sequence). This CDR3 spans 17 amino acids. V shed 3 bases, J shed 2 bases, and the junction held 6 bases outside the gene matches. The chain's CDR3 is CASSIHTSGRTYNEQFF. The DNA of the CDR3 is TGTGCCAGTAGTATCCACACTAGCGGGAGAACCTACAATGAGCAGTTCTTC.

The CDR3: CASSPTQGAPGTGELFF. Here the CDR3 DNA reads TGTGCCAGCAGCCCAACTCAGGGGGCGCCGGGCACCGGGGAGCTGTTTTTT. V is TRBV6-1 and J is TRBJ2-2; the match to TRBD1 covers 8 bases. V dropped 6 bases and J dropped 4; count of bases not matched to a gene: 13. Germline V CDR1 and CDR2: MNHNS, SASEGT. The CDR3 extends over 17 amino acids.

This chain uses TRBV4-3 with TRBJ2-5; weak D call: TRBD2 (5 bases). V was pared by 4 bases and J by 1 base, with 13 bases between. CDR1 and CDR2 (germline): LGHNA, YSLEER. CDR3 size: 15 residues. The CDR3 sequence is CASSRIQRPQETQYF. The CDR3 bases are TGCGCCAGCAGCCGGATCCAGCGGCCCCAAGAGACCCAGTACTTC.

This clonotype came up many times. The chain employs TRBV3-1 and TRBJ1-2; the match to TRBD1 covers 9 bases. Trimming at V came to 4 bases and at J to 10 bases, leaving 13 bases not matched to a gene. Per the germline V gene, CDR1 is LGHDT and CDR2 is YNNKEL (reference sequence). This CDR3 is 15 amino acids long. CDR3: CASSPLETGQGVYTF. The CDR3 nucleotides are TGTGCCAGCAGCCCACTGGAGACGGGACAGGGTGTCTACACCTTC.

This rearrangement joins TRBV7-9 to TRBJ2-1, with TRBD2 matching over 10 bases. The CDR3 totals 16 residues. The germline CDR1 and CDR2 sequences are SEHNR and FQNEAQ (reference sequence). V shed 5 bases and J 3 bases; nucleotides not matched to a gene: 7. The DNA of the CDR3 is TGTGCCAGCAGCCCAGGACTAGCGGATATCTACAATGAGCAGTTCTTC. The encoded protein is CASSPGLADIYNEQFF.